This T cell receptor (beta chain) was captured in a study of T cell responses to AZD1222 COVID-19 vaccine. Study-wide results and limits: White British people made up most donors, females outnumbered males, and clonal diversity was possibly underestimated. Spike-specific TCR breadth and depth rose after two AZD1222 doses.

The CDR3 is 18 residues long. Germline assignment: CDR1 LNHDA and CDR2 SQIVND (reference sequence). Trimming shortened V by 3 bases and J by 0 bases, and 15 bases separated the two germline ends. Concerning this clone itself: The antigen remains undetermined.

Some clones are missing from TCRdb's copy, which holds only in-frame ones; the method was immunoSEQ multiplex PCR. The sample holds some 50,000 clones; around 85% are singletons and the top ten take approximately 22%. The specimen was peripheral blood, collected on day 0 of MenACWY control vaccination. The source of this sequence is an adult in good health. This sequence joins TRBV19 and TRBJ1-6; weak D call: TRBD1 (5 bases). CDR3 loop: CASSIDVGGSSYNSPLHF. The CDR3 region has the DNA TGTGCCAGTAGTATTGATGTTGGGGGGAGCTCCTATAATTCACCCCTCCACTTT.